This T cell receptor (beta chain) emerged from a study of OX40 agonist ivuxolimab in advanced cancers. Produced via immunoSEQ multiplex PCR; TCRdb's table is partial and in-frame only. The sample includes 100,000 to 150,000 clones, around 92% of them seen just once. This CDR3 is 15 amino acids long. The J segment lost 10 bases and the V segment lost 5 bases, leaving 13 bases of the junction unmatched. CDR1 and CDR2 (germline): MNHEY, SVGAGI. The origin of this receptor is an adult with an advanced solid tumor such as melanoma, head and neck, liver or kidney cancer. Sequenced material: CD4+ or CD8+ T cells sorted from blood, taken in a trial of the OX40 agonist ivuxolimab. The chain combines TRBV6-5 with TRBJ1-2, with 10 bases lining up with TRBD1. In DNA form, the CDR3 reads TGTGCCAGCAGTGGATGGGGACAGGGGCAAGTCTCCTACACCTTC. Protein sequence: CASSGWGQGQVSYTF.